Listed below are T cell receptor beta chains from one sample, sequenced in a study of cytomegalovirus exposure and HLA in healthy donors. Sequencing used immunoSEQ multiplex PCR; TCRdb keeps in-frame clones, though not all of them. This sample has under 200,000 clones, with around 88% found just once. The sample consisted of PBMCs. The receptors were gathered from a woman aged 30 to 39 in good health and CMV-seronegative. CDR3s leave out the opening cysteine and the closing phenylalanine or tryptophan.

TRBJ1-1	TRBV27	ASSSWDDRAEAF
TRBJ2-2	TRBV5-1	ASSLNAGQGTGELF
NA	TRBV27	ASSLSPSGYYEQY
TRBJ2-5	TRBV7-9	ASRQGASQETQY
TRBJ1-4	TRBV11-2	ASSLVGTGGEKLF
TRBJ2-1	TRBV7-9	ASSFVGPREGNEQF
TRBJ2-7	TRBV13	ASSLSGDHEQY
TRBJ2-2	TRBV6-5	ASSPGTANTGELF
TRBJ2-3	TRBV6-1	ASSEGLAGVRTDTQY
TRBJ2-3	TRBV5-1	ASSGWAGSTDTQY
TRBJ1-2	TRBV7-8	ASSDDINYGYT
TRBJ1-2	TRBV19	ASRGDYGYT
TRBJ1-1	TRBV28	ASSVGQLNTEAF
TRBJ2-5	TRBV28	ASSSLREQY
TRBJ1-2	TRBV7-2	ASSVGAGGNYGYT
NA	TRBV15	ATSKDYEQY
TRBJ2-7	TRBV7-2	ASSFGGSYEQY
TRBJ1-5	TRBV19	ASSMQMAQPQH
TRBJ2-3	TRBV2	ASTKGQGADTQY
TRBJ2-1	TRBV5-1	ASSGVGAGNEQF
TRBJ1-5	TRBV28	ASRDRVNQPQH
TRBJ1-2	TRBV2	ASSPGGYGYGYT
TRBJ2-1	TRBV5-1	ASSLAPAGYLSSYNEQF
TRBJ1-2	TRBV18	ASSPGQEPGYT
TRBJ1-5	TRBV5-5	ASSLYNAGSNQPQH
TRBJ1-2	TRBV6-6	ASSYGTDYGYT
TRBJ2-2	TRBV15	ATSRGGGGPSGELF
TRBJ1-5	TRBV6-1	ASSEEGQGGQPQH
TRBJ2-5	TRBV9	ASSVAATGFQETQY
TRBJ2-7	TRBV19	ASSNRVSYEQY
TRBJ1-2	TRBV27	ASSLTGAHGYT
TRBJ1-5	TRBV15	ATSTKQGAQQPQH
TRBJ2-5	TRBV7-6	ATGVQETQY
TRBJ1-4	TRBV29-1	SVGLFGLSEKLF
TRBJ2-7	TRBV27	ASSDRGSYEQY
TRBJ2-5	TRBV5-8	ASSLVWGGRQETQY
TRBJ1-2	TRBV25-1	ASSESGRAYGYT
TRBJ1-5	TRBV29-1	SVGGSNQPQH
TRBJ2-3	TRBV6-1	ASSEVAFSTDTQY
TRBJ2-7	TRBV7-8	ASSSRDNPYEQY
TRBJ2-2	TRBV5-6	ASSFFRGNENTGELF
TRBJ2-7	TRBV13	ASSLAFSLGSEQY
TRBJ2-2	TRBV7-9	ASSPTAGVTTGELF
TRBJ2-5	TRBV27	ASRTGAAGQETQY
TRBJ2-7	TRBV7-9	ASSPNRGETYEQY
TRBJ1-5	TRBV19	ASMGTPYSNQPQH
TRBJ1-4	TRBV7-9	ASSPRGETVANEKLF
TRBJ1-1	TRBV6-1	ASSLGTGSGTEAF
TRBJ2-7	TRBV28	ASSLPDRGFNYEQY
TRBJ1-5	TRBV7-2	ASRRGASSNQPQH
TRBJ2-3	TRBV5-4	ASSPGTSGRASTQY
TRBJ1-2	TRBV2	ASSDGAFDGYT
TRBJ2-7	TRBV9	ASSAQEFYEQY